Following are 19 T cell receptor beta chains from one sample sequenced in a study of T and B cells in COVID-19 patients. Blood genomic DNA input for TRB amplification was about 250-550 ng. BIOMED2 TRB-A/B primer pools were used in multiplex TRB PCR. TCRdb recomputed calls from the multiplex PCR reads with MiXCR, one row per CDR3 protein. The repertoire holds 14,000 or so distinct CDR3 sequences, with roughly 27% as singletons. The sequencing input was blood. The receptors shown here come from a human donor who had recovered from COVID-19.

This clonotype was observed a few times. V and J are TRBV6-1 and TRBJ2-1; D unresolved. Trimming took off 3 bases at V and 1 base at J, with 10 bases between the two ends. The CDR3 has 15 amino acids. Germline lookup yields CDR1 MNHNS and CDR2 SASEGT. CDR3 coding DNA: TGTGCCAGCAGTGATTTTAGTGATTCCTACAATGAGCAGTTCTTC. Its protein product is CASSDFSDSYNEQFF.

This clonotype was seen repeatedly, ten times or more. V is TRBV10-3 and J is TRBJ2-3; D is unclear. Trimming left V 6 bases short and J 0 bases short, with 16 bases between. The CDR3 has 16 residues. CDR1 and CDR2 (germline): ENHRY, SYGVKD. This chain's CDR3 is CAISHYRASSTDTQYF. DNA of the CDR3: TGTGCCATCAGCCACTACAGAGCCTCTAGCACAGATACGCAGTATTTT.

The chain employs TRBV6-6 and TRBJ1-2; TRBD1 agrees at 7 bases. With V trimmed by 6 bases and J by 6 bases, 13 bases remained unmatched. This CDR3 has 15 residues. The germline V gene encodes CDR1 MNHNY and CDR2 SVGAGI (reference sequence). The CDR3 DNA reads TGTGCCAGCAGGAAAGGGGGCAGGGTTGACAATGGCTACACCTTC. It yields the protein CASRKGGRVDNGYTF.

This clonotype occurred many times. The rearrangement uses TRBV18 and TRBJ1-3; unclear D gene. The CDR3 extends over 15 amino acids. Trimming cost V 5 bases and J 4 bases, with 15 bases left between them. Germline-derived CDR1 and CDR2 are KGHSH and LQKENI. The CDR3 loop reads CASSLSGQRGNTIYF. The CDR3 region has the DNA TGTGCCAGCTCATTGTCCGGCCAGCGGGGAAACACCATATATTTT.

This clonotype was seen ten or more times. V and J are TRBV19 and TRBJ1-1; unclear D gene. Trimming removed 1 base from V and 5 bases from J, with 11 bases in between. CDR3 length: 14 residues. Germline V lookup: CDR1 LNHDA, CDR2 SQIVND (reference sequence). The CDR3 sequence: CASSIVSQPTEAFF. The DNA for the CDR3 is TGTGCCAGTAGTATAGTATCACAGCCTACTGAAGCTTTCTTT.

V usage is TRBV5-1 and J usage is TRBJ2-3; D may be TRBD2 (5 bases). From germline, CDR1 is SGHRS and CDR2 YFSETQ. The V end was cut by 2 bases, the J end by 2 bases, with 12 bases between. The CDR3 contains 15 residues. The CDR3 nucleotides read TGCGCCAGCAGCTTCCCCCACGGGGACACAGATACGCAGTATTTT. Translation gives CASSFPHGDTDTQYF.

The CDR3 DNA reads as TGTGCCAGCAGTTACGGTCAAGGGCTCGGCACTGAAGCTTTCTTT. Encoded protein: CASSYGQGLGTEAFF. This chain joins TRBV6-5 and TRBJ1-1; D is ambiguous. CDR1 MNHEY and CDR2 SVGAGI come from the germline V gene. V was pared by 2 bases and J by 4 bases, with 14 bases between. The CDR3 covers 15 residues.

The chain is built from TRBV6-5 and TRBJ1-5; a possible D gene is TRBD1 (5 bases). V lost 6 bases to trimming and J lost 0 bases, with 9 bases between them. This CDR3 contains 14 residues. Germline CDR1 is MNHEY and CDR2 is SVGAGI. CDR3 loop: CASSDSSSNQPQHF. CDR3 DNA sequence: TGTGCCAGCAGCGACAGCTCTAGCAATCAGCCCCAGCATTTT.

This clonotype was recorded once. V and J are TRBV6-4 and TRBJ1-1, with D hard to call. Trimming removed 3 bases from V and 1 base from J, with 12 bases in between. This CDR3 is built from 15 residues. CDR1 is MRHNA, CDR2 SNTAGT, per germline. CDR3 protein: CASSEGRSKNTEAFF. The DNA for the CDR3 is TGTGCCAGCAGTGAGGGCAGAAGTAAGAACACTGAAGCTTTCTTT.

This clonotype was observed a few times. The CDR3 DNA sequence: TGTGCCACCAGCAGAAGGCTAGGACTGATCATGAACACTGAAGCTTTCTTT. Translating it yields CATSRRLGLIMNTEAFF. This chain joins TRBV15 and TRBJ1-1; no reliable D call. Germline CDR1 LNHNV, CDR2 YYDKDF (reference sequence). The CDR3 has 17 amino acids. V gave up 2 bases and J gave up 0 bases, with 16 bases separating them.

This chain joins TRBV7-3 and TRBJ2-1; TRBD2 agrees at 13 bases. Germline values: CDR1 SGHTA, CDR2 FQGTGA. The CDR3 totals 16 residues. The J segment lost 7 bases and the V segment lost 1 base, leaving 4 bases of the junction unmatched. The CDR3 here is CASSLSGTSGINEQFF. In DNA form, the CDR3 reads TGTGCCAGCAGCTTAAGTGGGACTAGCGGGATTAATGAGCAGTTCTTC.

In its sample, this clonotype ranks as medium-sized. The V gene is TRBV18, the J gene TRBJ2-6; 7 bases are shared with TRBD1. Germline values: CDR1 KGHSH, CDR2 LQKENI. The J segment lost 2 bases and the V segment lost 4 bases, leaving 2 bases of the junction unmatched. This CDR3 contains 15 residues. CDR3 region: CASSLGQAGANVLTF. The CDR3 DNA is TGTGCCAGCTCACTCGGACAGGCTGGGGCCAACGTCCTGACTTTC.

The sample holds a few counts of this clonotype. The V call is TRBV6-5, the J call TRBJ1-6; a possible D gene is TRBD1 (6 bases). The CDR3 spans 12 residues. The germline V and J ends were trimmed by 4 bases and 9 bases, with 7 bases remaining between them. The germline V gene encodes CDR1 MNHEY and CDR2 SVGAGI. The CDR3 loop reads CASSSGVSPLHF. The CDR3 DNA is TGTGCCAGCAGTTCAGGGGTTTCACCCCTCCACTTT.

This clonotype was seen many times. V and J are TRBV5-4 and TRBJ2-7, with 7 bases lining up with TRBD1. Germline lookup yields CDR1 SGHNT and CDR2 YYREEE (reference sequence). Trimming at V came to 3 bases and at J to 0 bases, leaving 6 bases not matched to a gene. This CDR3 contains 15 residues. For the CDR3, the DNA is TGTGCCAGCAGCTCACAGACAGGGAGCTCCTACGAGCAGTACTTC. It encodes CASSSQTGSSYEQYF. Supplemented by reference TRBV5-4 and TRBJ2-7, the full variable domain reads ETGVTQSPTHLIKTRGQQVTLRCSSQSGHNTVSWYQQALGQGPQFIFQYYREEENGRGNFPPRFSGLQFPNYSSELNVNALELDDSALYLCASSSQTGSSYEQYFGPGTRLTVT.

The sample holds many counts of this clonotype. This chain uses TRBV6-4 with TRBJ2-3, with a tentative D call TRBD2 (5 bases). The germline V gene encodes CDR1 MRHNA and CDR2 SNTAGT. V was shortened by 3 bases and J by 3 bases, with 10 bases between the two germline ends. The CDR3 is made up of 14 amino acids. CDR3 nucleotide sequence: TGTGCCAGCAGTGAATCGGGGTTAACAGATACGCAGTATTTT. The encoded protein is CASSESGLTDTQYF.

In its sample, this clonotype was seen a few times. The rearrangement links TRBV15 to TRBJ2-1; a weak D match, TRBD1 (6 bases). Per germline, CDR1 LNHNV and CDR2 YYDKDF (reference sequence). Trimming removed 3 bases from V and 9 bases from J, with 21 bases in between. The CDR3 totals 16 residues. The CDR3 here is CATSSPRGGSGGEQFF. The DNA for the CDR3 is TGTGCCACCAGCAGCCCTCGAGGGGGATCGGGTGGTGAGCAGTTCTTC. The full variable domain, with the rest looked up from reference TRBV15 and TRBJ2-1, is DAMVIQNPRYQVTQFGKPVTLSCSQTLNHNVMYWYQQKSSQAPKLLFHYYDKDFNNEADTPDNFQSRRPNTSFCFLDIRSPGLGDTAMYLCATSSPRGGSGGEQFFGPGTRLTVL.

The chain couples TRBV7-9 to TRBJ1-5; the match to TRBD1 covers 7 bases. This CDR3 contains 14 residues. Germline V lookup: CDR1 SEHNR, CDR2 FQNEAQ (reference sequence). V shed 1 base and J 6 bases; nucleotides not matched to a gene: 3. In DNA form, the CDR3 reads TGTGCCAGCAGCTTAGGAACAGGGGTTCAGCCCCAGCATTTT. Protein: CASSLGTGVQPQHF.

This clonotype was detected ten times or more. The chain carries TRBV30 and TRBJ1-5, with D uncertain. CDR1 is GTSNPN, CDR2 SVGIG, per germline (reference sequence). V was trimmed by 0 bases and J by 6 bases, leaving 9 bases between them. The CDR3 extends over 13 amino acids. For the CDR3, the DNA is TGTGCCTGGAGTGTAGAATCCAGTCAGCCCCAGCATTTT. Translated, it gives CAWSVESSQPQHF.

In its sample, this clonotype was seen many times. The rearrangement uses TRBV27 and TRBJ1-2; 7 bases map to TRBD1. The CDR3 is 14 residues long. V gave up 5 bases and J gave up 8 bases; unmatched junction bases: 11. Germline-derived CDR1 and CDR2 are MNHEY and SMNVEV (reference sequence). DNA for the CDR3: TGTGCCAGCAGTCCTCGGACAGGCATGGAAGGCTACACCTTC. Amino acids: CASSPRTGMEGYTF.